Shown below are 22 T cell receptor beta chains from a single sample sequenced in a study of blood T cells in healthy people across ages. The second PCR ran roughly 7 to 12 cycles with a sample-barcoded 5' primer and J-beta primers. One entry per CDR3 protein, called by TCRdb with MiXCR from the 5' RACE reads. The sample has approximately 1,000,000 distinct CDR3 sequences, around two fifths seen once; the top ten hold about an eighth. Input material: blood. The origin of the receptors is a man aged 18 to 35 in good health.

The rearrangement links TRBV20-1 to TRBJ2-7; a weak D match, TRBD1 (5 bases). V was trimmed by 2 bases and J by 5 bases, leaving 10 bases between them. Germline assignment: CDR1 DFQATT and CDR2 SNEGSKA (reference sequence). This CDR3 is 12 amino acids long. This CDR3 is CSARLRAHEQYF. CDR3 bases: TGCAGTGCTAGACTCAGGGCCCACGAGCAGTACTTC.

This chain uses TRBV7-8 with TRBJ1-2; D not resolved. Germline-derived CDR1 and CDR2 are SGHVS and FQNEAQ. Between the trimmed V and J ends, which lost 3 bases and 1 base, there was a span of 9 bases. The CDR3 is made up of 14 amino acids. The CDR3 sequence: CASSLPLVNYGYTF. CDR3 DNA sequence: TGTGCCAGCAGCTTGCCTTTGGTTAACTATGGCTACACCTTC.

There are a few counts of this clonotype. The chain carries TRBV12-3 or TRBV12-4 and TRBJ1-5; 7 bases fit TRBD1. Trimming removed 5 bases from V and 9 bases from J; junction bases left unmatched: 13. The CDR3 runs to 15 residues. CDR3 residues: CASSTTGPRGGPQHF. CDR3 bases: TGTGCCAGCAGTACGACAGGGCCCAGGGGGGGGCCCCAGCATTTT.

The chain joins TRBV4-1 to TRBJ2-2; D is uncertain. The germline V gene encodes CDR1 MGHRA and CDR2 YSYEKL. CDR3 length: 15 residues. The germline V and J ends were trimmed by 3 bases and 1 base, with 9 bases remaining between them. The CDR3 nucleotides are TGCGCCAGCAGCCATCCCCCTAGGAACACCGGGGAGCTGTTTTTT. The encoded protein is CASSHPPRNTGELFF.

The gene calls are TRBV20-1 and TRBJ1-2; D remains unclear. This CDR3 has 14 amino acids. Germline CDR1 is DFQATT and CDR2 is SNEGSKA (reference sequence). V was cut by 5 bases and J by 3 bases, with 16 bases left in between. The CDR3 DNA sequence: TGCAGTGCTCCGACGTCGCCAGGACACTATGGCTACACCTTC. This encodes CSAPTSPGHYGYTF.

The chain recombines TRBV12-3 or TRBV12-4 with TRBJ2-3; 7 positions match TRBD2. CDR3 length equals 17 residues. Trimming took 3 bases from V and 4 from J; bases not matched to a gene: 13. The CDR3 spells CASSFQSLAGVSDTQYF. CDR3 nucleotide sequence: TGTGCCAGCAGTTTTCAATCATTGGCGGGGGTGTCAGATACGCAGTATTTT.

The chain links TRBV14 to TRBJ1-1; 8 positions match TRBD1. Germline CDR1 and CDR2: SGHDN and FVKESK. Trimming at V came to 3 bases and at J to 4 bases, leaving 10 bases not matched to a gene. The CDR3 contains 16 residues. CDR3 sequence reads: CASSHHLWTGSTEAFF. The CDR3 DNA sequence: TGTGCCAGCAGCCATCACCTCTGGACAGGGAGCACTGAAGCTTTCTTT.

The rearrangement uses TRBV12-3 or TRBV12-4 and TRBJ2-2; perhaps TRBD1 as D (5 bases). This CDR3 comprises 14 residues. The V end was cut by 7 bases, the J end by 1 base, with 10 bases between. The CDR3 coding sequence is TGTGCCAGCACTCGACAGAGGAACACCGGGGAGCTGTTTTTT. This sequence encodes CASTRQRNTGELFF.

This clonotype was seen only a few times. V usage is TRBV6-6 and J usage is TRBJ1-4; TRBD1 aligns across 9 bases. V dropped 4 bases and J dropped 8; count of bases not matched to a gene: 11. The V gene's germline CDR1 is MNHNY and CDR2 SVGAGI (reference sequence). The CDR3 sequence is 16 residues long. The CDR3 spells CASSWDRDPGGEKLFF. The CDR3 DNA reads TGTGCCAGCAGTTGGGACAGGGACCCTGGTGGGGAAAAACTGTTTTTT.

The CDR3 spells CASSKPRQGRYF. The CDR3 region has the DNA TGTGCCAGCAGCAAACCGAGACAGGGCAGGTACTTC. The chain combines TRBV21-1 with TRBJ2-7; TRBD1, the table's D call, was not compared with the DNA. TRBV21-1 is a recognized pseudogene. The CDR3 is 12 residues long.

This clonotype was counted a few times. The CDR3 is CSAREPGLSYNEQFF. The CDR3 DNA follows: TGCAGTGCTAGAGAACCAGGGCTCTCCTACAATGAGCAGTTCTTC. V usage is TRBV20-1 and J usage is TRBJ2-1; a possible D gene is TRBD1 (5 bases). CDR3 size: 15 residues. CDR1 is DFQATT and CDR2 is SNEGSKA in the germline V gene (reference sequence). V shed 0 bases and J shed 0 bases, with 9 bases lying between them.

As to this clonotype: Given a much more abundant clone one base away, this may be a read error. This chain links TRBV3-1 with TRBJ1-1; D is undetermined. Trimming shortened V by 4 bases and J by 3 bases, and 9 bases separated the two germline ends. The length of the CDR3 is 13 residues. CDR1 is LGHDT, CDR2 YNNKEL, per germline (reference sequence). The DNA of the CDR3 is TGTGCCAGCAGCCCACAGCGATACACTGAAGCTTTCTTT. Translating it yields CASSPQRYTEAFF.

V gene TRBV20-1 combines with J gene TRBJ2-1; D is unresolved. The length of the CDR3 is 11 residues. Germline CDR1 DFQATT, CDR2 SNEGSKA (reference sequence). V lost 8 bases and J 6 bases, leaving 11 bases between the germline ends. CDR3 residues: CSSEESNEQFF. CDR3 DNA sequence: TGCAGTAGTGAAGAGTCCAATGAGCAGTTCTTC.

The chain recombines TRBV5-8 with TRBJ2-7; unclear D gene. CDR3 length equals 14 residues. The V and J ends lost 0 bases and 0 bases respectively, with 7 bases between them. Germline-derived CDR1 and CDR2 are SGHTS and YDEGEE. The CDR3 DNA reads TGTGCCAGCAGCTTGGAACAGTACTCCTACGAGCAGTACTTC. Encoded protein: CASSLEQYSYEQYF.

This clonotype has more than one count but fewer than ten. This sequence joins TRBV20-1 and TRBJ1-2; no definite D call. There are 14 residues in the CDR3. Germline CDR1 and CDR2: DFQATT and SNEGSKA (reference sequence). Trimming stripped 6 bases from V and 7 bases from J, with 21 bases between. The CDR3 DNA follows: TGCAGTGCAACCCCCAGGATCCGTCTGGGTGGCTACACCTTC. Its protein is CSATPRIRLGGYTF.

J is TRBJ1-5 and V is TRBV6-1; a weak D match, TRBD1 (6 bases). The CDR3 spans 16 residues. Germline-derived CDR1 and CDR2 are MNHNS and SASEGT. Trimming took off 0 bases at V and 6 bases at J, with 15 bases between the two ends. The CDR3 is CASSEAWGASRQPQHF. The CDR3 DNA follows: TGTGCCAGCAGTGAAGCGTGGGGGGCATCCCGTCAGCCCCAGCATTTT.

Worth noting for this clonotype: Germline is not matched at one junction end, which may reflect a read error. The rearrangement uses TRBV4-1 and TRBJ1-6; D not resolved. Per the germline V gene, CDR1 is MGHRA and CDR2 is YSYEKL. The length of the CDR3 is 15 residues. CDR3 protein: CASSQDLSAGSPPHF. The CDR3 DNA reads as TGCGCCAGCAGCCAAGATCTAAGTGCCGGTTCACCCCCCCACTTT.

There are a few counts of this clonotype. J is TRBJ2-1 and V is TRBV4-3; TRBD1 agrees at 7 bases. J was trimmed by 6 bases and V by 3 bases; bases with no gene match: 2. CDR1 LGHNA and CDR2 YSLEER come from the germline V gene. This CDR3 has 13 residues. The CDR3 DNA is TGCGCCAGCAGCCAGCGGACAGGCAATGAGCAGTTCTTC. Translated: CASSQRTGNEQFF.

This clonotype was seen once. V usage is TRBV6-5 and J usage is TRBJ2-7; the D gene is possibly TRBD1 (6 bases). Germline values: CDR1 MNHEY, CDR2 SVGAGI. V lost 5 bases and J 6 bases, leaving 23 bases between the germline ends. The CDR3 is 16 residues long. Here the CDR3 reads CASSHNRETIRLEQYF. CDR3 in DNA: TGTGCCAGCAGTCACAACAGGGAGACTATCCGTCTCGAGCAGTACTTC.

As DNA, the CDR3 is TGTGCCAGCAGCCAAGATCTTGTACGGACAGCCTACGAGCAGTACTTC. It encodes CASSQDLVRTAYEQYF. This chain uses TRBV3-1 with TRBJ2-1; D is possibly TRBD1 (6 bases). The J call is doubtful: the DNA matches TRBJ2-7 better. CDR1 and CDR2 from the germline V gene are LGHDT and YNNKEL (reference sequence). The CDR3 is made up of 16 amino acids.

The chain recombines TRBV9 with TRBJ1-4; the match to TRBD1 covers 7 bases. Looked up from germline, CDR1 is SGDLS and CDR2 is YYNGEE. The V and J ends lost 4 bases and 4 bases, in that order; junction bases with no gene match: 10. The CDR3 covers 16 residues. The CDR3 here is CASSFGAGTDNEKLFF. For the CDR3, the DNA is TGTGCCAGCAGCTTTGGGGCCGGGACAGATAATGAAAAACTGTTTTTT.

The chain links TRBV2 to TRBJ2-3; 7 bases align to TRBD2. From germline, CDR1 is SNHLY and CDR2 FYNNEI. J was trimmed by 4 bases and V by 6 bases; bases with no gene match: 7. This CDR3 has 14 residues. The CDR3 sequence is CASSYSGRADTQYF. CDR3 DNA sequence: TGTGCCAGCAGCTATAGCGGGCGCGCAGATACGCAGTATTTT.